The 5 T cell receptor beta chains below all came from one sample that was sequenced in a study of T-cell reconstitution after alpha-beta-depleted transplantation in children (dated by TCRdb to the mid-2010s). The protocol used for the library was PCR. Sequenced using an Illumina HiSeq 2500. TCR library preparation used molecular barcoding, with unique molecular identifiers applied to normalize quantification of the TCRbeta repertoire. TCRdb redid the processing of the public reads, applying fastp at Q25 and MiXCR, and retained in-frame beta chains. For every CDR3 protein sequence, its rows merge into one entry that carries the most common genes and DNA. This sample lists 80,000 to 100,000 distinct CDR3 sequences; around 22% were detected once. In total, the top ten clones hold 20% to 25% of the sample. Interpreted using the paper, the treatment or condition label stands for: allogeneic hematopoietic cell transplantation with graft depleted of TCRalphabeta T cells and CD19 B cells.

This sample comprised PBMCs, obtained before TCRalphabeta/CD19-depleted stem cell transplant. All receptors come from a boy younger than 10 with acute lymphoblastic leukemia, due to receive a stem cell transplant.

The chain employs TRBV7-3 and TRBJ2-3, with D perhaps given as TRBD1 or TRBD2 (5 bases each). CDR1 SGHTA and CDR2 FQGTGA come from the germline V gene. Trimming shortened V by 2 bases and J by 14 bases, and 17 bases separated the two germline ends. This CDR3 has 13 amino acids. The CDR3 here is CASSLRRGDPTYF. CDR3 nucleotide sequence: TGTGCCAGCAGCTTACGTCGAGGGGACCCGACGTATTTT.

V and J are TRBV27 and TRBJ2-1; D is possibly TRBD1 (6 bases). CDR1 and CDR2 (germline): MNHEY, SMNVEV (reference sequence). The CDR3 is made up of 16 amino acids. The V end lost 5 bases, the J end lost 4 bases, and 18 bases lay between the germline ends. The CDR3 here is CASSTNRERSYNEQFF. CDR3 coding DNA: TGTGCCAGCAGTACCAACAGGGAGAGGTCTTACAATGAGCAGTTCTTC.

The rearrangement uses TRBV18 and TRBJ2-1, with 8 bases aligning to TRBD2. CDR3 length: 17 residues. V shed 2 bases and J 3 bases; nucleotides not matched to a gene: 9. Germline V gives CDR1 KGHSH, CDR2 LQKENI. For the CDR3, the DNA is TGTGCCAGCTCACCATTCACTAGCGGTACGAACTACAATGAGCAGTTCTTC. It yields the protein CASSPFTSGTNYNEQFF.

The chain links TRBV4-3 to TRBJ1-2; unclear D gene. Trimming left V 0 bases short and J 8 bases short, with 13 bases between. Germline V gene data show CDR1 as LGHNA and CDR2 as YSLEER. This CDR3 spans 14 amino acids. The CDR3 loop reads CASSQDIGSWGYTF. CDR3 nucleotide sequence: TGCGCCAGCAGCCAAGATATCGGTTCCTGGGGCTACACCTTC.

V is TRBV5-4 and J is TRBJ2-2; 9 nucleotides match TRBD2. Looked up from germline, CDR1 is SGHNT and CDR2 is YYREEE (reference sequence). This CDR3 has 16 amino acids. J was trimmed by 1 base and V by 4 bases; bases with no gene match: 5. As DNA, the CDR3 is TGTGCCAGCAGCCCAGGGACTAGCAGGAACACCGGGGAGCTGTTTTTT. It is translated as CASSPGTSRNTGELFF.